A selection of T cell receptor beta chains follows, all from one sample in a study of beta chain features in type 1 diabetes. Generated by immunoSEQ multiplex PCR, the TCRdb table keeps only in-frame clones and is missing some. The table has about 930,000 clones, 15% to 20% seen once; the top ten hold 0.02% to 0.025%. Material for sequencing was naive CD4+ T cells from blood. Receptors originate from a young woman in good health. The CDR3 runs from the conserved cysteine through the conserved F or W. The order of the fields is clone size, J gene, V gene, D gene, CDR3 protein, CDR3 DNA. The D gene is left open where the match is weak. Clone size is given for some rows only: seen once, a few or many times, or a class if the clone is expanded.

>few|TRBJ2-7|TRBV9|.
CASSVGTSITYEQYF
TGTGCCAGCAGCGTCGGGACGTCAATCACCTACGAGCAGTACTTC
>few|TRBJ1-5|TRBV28|.
CASSPSRWGRGLQPQHF
TGTGCCAGCAGTCCCTCCCGATGGGGGAGGGGTCTTCAGCCCCAGCATTTT
>.|TRBJ1-1|TRBV2|TRBD1
CASRDRGNTEAFF
TGTGCCAGCAGGGACAGGGGGAACACTGAAGCTTTCTTT
>.|TRBJ1-2|TRBV6-5|.
CASKFGEGNYGYTF
TGTGCCAGCAAATTTGGGGAGGGGAACTATGGCTACACCTTC
>few|TRBJ2-1|TRBV9|.
CASSAGFSSKFF
TGTGCCAGCAGCGCCGGTTTTTCGAGCAAGTTCTTC
>few|TRBJ2-1|TRBV4-2|TRBD2
CASSQNPLAVVGNEQFF
TGTGCCAGCAGCCAAAACCCCCTAGCGGTGGTGGGCAATGAGCAGTTCTTC
>.|TRBJ2-7|TRBV28|.
CASSGQTYEQYF
TGTGCCAGCAGTGGACAGACCTACGAGCAGTACTTC
>.|TRBJ2-7|TRBV7-9|.
CASSPTNYEQYF
TGTGCCAGCAGTCCCACGAACTACGAGCAGTACTTC
>.|TRBJ1-1|TRBV25-1|.
CASSDSGTDTEAFF
TGTGCCAGCAGTGACTCAGGGACGGACACTGAAGCTTTCTTT
>few|TRBJ2-3|TRBV10-3|.
CAITPGSTDTQYF
TGTGCCATCACCCCAGGGAGCACAGATACGCAGTATTTT
>.|TRBJ2-1|TRBV5-1|TRBD1
CASSTRQGNNEQFF
TGCGCCAGCAGCACCCGACAGGGGAACAATGAGCAGTTCTTC
>few|TRBJ1-1|TRBV5-1|.
CASSLVPATEAFF
TGCGCCAGCAGCTTGGTTCCAGCCACTGAAGCTTTCTTT
>few|TRBJ1-1|TRBV4-2|.
CASSQITANTEAFF
TGTGCCAGCAGCCAGATTACAGCGAACACTGAAGCTTTCTTT
>.|TRBJ2-3|TRBV18|.
CASSPQGSTDTQYF
TGTGCCAGCTCACCACAGGGAAGCACAGATACGCAGTATTTT
>.|TRBJ2-2|TRBV18|TRBD2
CASSPLGLAVTANTGELFF
TGTGCCAGCTCACCATTGGGACTAGCGGTAACCGCGAACACCGGGGAGCTGTTTTTT
>few|TRBJ2-6|TRBV19|TRBD1
CASDRGPRISGANVLTF
TGTGCCAGCGACAGGGGGCCTCGGATCTCTGGGGCCAACGTCCTGACTTTC
>few|TRBJ2-3|TRBV7-8|.
CASSPRDSPDTQYF
TGTGCCAGCAGCCCCCGGGACTCGCCAGATACGCAGTATTTT
>.|TRBJ1-3|TRBV4-2|.
CASSQDPLGIDSGNTIYF
TGTGCCAGCAGCCAAGATCCCTTGGGAATAGACTCTGGAAACACCATATATTTT
>few|TRBJ2-3|TRBV27|.
CASSFTWGDTQYF
TGTGCCAGCAGTTTCACCTGGGGAGATACGCAGTATTTT
>.|TRBJ2-5|TRBV5-1|.
CASSLAGDAAVETQYF
TGCGCCAGCAGCTTGGCGGGGGACGCAGCGGTGGAGACCCAGTACTTC
>.|TRBJ1-1|TRBV7-2|.
CASSLGAGPNTEAFF
TGTGCCAGCAGCTTAGGCGCGGGGCCGAACACTGAAGCTTTCTTT
>few|TRBJ2-5|TRBV19|TRBD2
CASSPRTSGRASETQYF
TGTGCCAGTAGTCCACGGACTAGCGGGAGGGCTTCAGAGACCCAGTACTTC
>few|TRBJ1-1|TRBV4-1|TRBD1
CASSPTQRGLNTEAFF
TGCGCCAGCAGCCCTACGCAGAGGGGGCTGAATACTGAAGCTTTCTTT
>.|TRBJ2-2|TRBV7-8|.
CASSLRAQVTGELFF
TGTGCCAGCAGCCTCCGGGCCCAAGTGACCGGGGAGCTGTTTTTT
>few|TRBJ2-1|TRBV25-1|.
CASSGWSSYNEQFF
TGTGCCAGCAGTGGGTGGAGCTCCTACAATGAGCAGTTCTTC
>few|TRBJ2-7|TRBV9|.
CASSPSRYEQYF
TGTGCCAGCAGCCCTAGTAGGTACGAGCAGTACTTC
>few|TRBJ2-3|TRBV7-9|TRBD2
CASSSYRTSGRTDTQYF
TGTGCCAGCAGCTCGTACCGAACTAGCGGGAGAACAGATACGCAGTATTTT
>.|TRBJ2-3|TRBV5-1|TRBD1
CASSLFHPGQGLDTQYF
TGCGCCAGCAGCTTATTCCACCCGGGACAGGGGCTCGATACGCAGTATTTT
>.|TRBJ2-7|TRBV28|.
CASSRPRYSYEQYF
TGTGCCAGCAGCCGGCCCAGGTACTCCTACGAGCAGTACTTC
>.|TRBJ2-7|TRBV7-3|TRBD2
CASSASSGSSYEQYF
TGTGCCAGCAGCGCGTCTAGCGGGAGTAGTTACGAGCAGTACTTC
>.|TRBJ2-3|TRBV7-3|.
CASSLRAPGDTQYF
TGTGCCAGCAGCTTAAGGGCCCCCGGAGATACGCAGTATTTT
>.|TRBJ1-5|TRBV6-6|TRBD1
CASEQGAVSNQPQHF
TGTGCCAGCGAACAGGGGGCCGTGAGCAATCAGCCCCAGCATTTT
>few|TRBJ2-7|TRBV29-1|.
CSVAAYGGQNEQYF
TGCAGCGTTGCGGCATATGGGGGGCAAAACGAGCAGTACTTC
>few|TRBJ1-1|TRBV5-6|.
CASSPMGRGSGNTEAFF
TGTGCCAGCAGCCCTATGGGTCGTGGCAGCGGGAACACTGAAGCTTTCTTT
>few|TRBJ2-1|TRBV7-2|.
CASSRNLAADEQFF
TGTGCCAGCAGCCGTAACCTAGCCGCCGATGAGCAGTTCTTC